This T cell receptor (beta chain) is drawn from a study of T cell responses to AZD1222 COVID-19 vaccine. Study-wide results and caveats: The donors showed a predominance of white British ancestry and of females, with possible underestimation of clonal diversity. The study found Spike-specific TCR breadth and depth rose after two AZD1222 doses. AZD1222 recipients seropositive at baseline numbered only five to seven.

Worth noting for this clone: Its specificity is unknown.

Sequencing was performed with immunoSEQ multiplex PCR; in TCRdb, only in-frame clones are kept and a portion is missing. The sample has roughly 140,000 clones; 85% to 95% are singletons. This CDR3 region has 15 residues. Germline V gives CDR1 SEHNR, CDR2 FQNEAQ (reference sequence). The V and J ends lost 1 base and 5 bases, in that order; junction bases with no gene match: 5. The rearrangement uses TRBV7-9 and TRBJ2-1; TRBD2 aligns across 7 bases. The sequencing here drew on peripheral blood, taken 28 days after the second AZD1222 dose. The TCR sequence derives from an adult who received the AZD1222 COVID-19 vaccine. The CDR3 is CASSLGGSVNNEQFF. DNA of the CDR3: TGTGCCAGCAGCTTAGGCGGGAGTGTAAACAATGAGCAGTTCTTC.